The rows below give T cell receptor beta chains drawn from one sample of a study of T cells in Graves' hyperthyroidism and ophthalmopathy. TCRdb used MiXCR to reprocess the multiplex PCR reads, holding one entry per CDR3 protein. In the table there are a few hundred thousand distinct CDR3 sequences, 16% of which are singletons. Sequencing was carried out using blood. Receptors were obtained from a woman in her forties with Graves' ophthalmopathy. The CDR3 runs from the conserved cysteine through the conserved F or W. The order of the fields is J gene, V gene, D gene, clone size, CDR3 protein, CDR3 DNA. A D gene is named only where the DNA matches it firmly. Size values are once, few and many counts, or a class for expanded clones, and some rows have none.

TRBJ1-3,TRBV7-9,.,.,CASSLGLPGSSGNTIYF,TGTGCCAGCAGCTTAGGATTACCAGGCTCCTCTGGAAACACCATATATTTT
TRBJ2-1,TRBV2,.,many,CASSESLVHEQFF,TGTGCCAGCAGTGAAAGTTTGGTCCATGAGCAGTTCTTC
TRBJ2-2,TRBV20-1,.,.,CSARDGGANTGELFF,TGCAGTGCTAGAGATGGTGGCGCGAACACCGGGGAGCTGTTTTTT
TRBJ2-3,TRBV9,TRBD1,.,CASSVVGQGARDTQYF,TGTGCCAGCAGCGTTGTCGGACAGGGGGCGCGGGATACGCAGTATTTT
TRBJ2-3,TRBV29-1,.,many,CSGIVPTSTDTQYF,TGCAGCGGAATAGTACCGACTAGCACAGATACGCAGTATTTT
TRBJ1-1,TRBV10-2,.,few,CASTWDNRNTEAFF,TGCGCCAGCACTTGGGACAACAGGAACACTGAAGCTTTCTTT
TRBJ1-1,TRBV28,TRBD1,.,CASSLLGQMNTEAFF,TGTGCCAGCAGTCTCCTGGGACAGATGAACACTGAAGCTTTCTTT
TRBJ1-1,TRBV10-3,TRBD1,many,CAISVRDSQNTEAFF,TGTGCCATCAGTGTCCGGGACAGCCAGAACACTGAAGCTTTCTTT
TRBJ2-7,TRBV20-1,TRBD1,many,CSANPQGAHIEQYF,TGCAGTGCTAACCCTCAGGGGGCGCATATCGAGCAGTACTTC
TRBJ2-3,TRBV15,TRBD2,.,CATSRGGSPTDTQYF,TGTGCCACCAGCAGGGGGGGGAGTCCCACAGATACGCAGTATTTT
TRBJ1-2,TRBV20-1,TRBD1,few,CSARGVQGGYGYTF,TGCAGTGCTAGGGGAGTACAGGGGGGCTATGGCTACACCTTC
TRBJ2-1,TRBV20-1,.,many,CSASVPNNEQFF,TGCAGTGCTAGCGTCCCGAACAATGAGCAGTTCTTC
TRBJ1-4,TRBV5-5,TRBD1,few,CASSLGAGTVGEKLFF,TGTGCCAGCAGCTTGGGTGCCGGGACAGTAGGAGAAAAACTGTTTTTT
TRBJ1-2,TRBV30,TRBD1,.,CAWSTGTGAYGYTF,TGTGCCTGGAGTACCGGGACAGGGGCATATGGCTACACCTTC
TRBJ2-2,TRBV5-1,.,few,CASSLDRVGELFF,TGCGCCAGCAGCTTGGATCGGGTCGGGGAGCTGTTTTTT
TRBJ1-4,TRBV6-2/TRBV6-3,.,many,CASSPGSNEKLFF,TGTGCCAGCAGTCCGGGATCGAATGAAAAACTGTTTTTT
TRBJ2-1,TRBV29-1,.,.,CSVAPTRQAAGEQFF,TGCAGCGTTGCTCCCACTCGACAGGCCGCCGGTGAGCAGTTCTTC
TRBJ2-7,TRBV7-3,TRBD2,many,CASSLSAGGPYEQYF,TGTGCCAGCAGCTTATCAGCGGGAGGGCCTTACGAGCAGTACTTC
TRBJ1-6,TRBV6-2/TRBV6-3,.,.,CASSVNWSYNSPLHF,TGTGCCAGCAGTGTTAACTGGTCCTATAATTCACCCCTCCACTTT
TRBJ2-1,TRBV28,TRBD1,many,CASSHTGTGYNEQFF,TGTGCCAGCAGTCATACCGGGACAGGCTACAATGAGCAGTTCTTC
TRBJ2-6,TRBV7-2,.,few,CASTGWGANVLTF,TGTGCCAGCACCGGATGGGGGGCCAACGTCCTGACTTTC
TRBJ2-5,TRBV20-1,TRBD2,.,CSALKLAGGAEETQYF,TGCAGTGCCCTAAAACTAGCGGGGGGGGCTGAGGAGACCCAGTACTTC
TRBJ2-2,TRBV11-2,TRBD2,many,CASSLILSGGGDPGELFF,TGTGCCAGCAGTCTCATCCTTAGCGGGGGGGGAGACCCCGGGGAGCTGTTTTTT
TRBJ1-5,TRBV5-6,TRBD1,.,CASSLAWDSNQPQHF,TGTGCCAGCAGCTTGGCATGGGACAGTAATCAGCCCCAGCATTTT
TRBJ2-6,TRBV28,.,few,CASSLHRGSGANVLTF,TGTGCCAGCAGTCTACATCGTGGATCTGGGGCCAACGTCCTGACTTTC
TRBJ2-5,TRBV28,TRBD2,many,CAIAGGPGEETQYF,TGTGCCATAGCGGGAGGGCCGGGGGAAGAGACCCAGTACTTC
TRBJ2-3,TRBV18,TRBD1,.,CASPPQGQGETDTQYF,TGTGCCAGCCCACCTCAAGGACAGGGGGAAACAGATACGCAGTATTTT
TRBJ2-7,TRBV6-5,.,once,CASSFQGRETYEQYF,TGTGCCAGCAGTTTTCAGGGCAGGGAGACCTACGAGCAGTACTTC
TRBJ2-5,TRBV9,.,.,CASSHREGGGETQYF,TGTGCCAGCAGCCACAGGGAGGGGGGTGGAGAGACCCAGTACTTC
TRBJ2-3,TRBV5-1,TRBD2,many,CASSFYSGGASDTQYF,TGCGCCAGCAGCTTCTATAGCGGGGGGGCGTCAGATACGCAGTATTTT
TRBJ2-3,TRBV15,.,.,CATSSTPHKVNTDTQYF,TGTGCCACCAGCAGTACTCCGCACAAGGTGAACACAGATACGCAGTATTTT
TRBJ1-4,TRBV5-8,.,few,CASVGGFGNEKLFF,TGTGCCAGCGTCGGGGGTTTCGGTAATGAAAAACTGTTTTTT
TRBJ2-2,TRBV12-3/TRBV12-4,TRBD2,many,CASSLGTAGATGELFF,TGTGCCAGCAGTTTAGGTACAGCGGGGGCGACCGGGGAGCTGTTTTTT
TRBJ2-7,TRBV4-1,TRBD2,few,CASSQVRTSGSIHEQYF,TGCGCCAGCAGCCAAGTACGGACTAGCGGGAGTATCCACGAGCAGTACTTC
TRBJ2-2,TRBV20-1,.,few,CSASQENTGELFF,TGCAGTGCTAGTCAGGAAAACACCGGGGAGCTGTTTTTT
TRBJ2-2,TRBV30,.,.,CAWSRDRLNTGELFF,TGTGCCTGGAGCAGGGACCGCTTGAACACCGGGGAGCTGTTTTTT
TRBJ2-2,TRBV7-9,.,.,CASSSGSLDTGELFF,TGTGCCAGCAGCTCAGGGAGTTTAGACACCGGGGAGCTGTTTTTT
TRBJ1-1,TRBV16,.,once,CASSQSGGGARTEAFF,TGTGCCAGCAGCCAATCGGGCGGGGGCGCTAGGACTGAAGCTTTCTTT
TRBJ2-3,TRBV11-2,.,many,CASSLGDGDTQYF,TGTGCCAGCAGCTTAGGGGACGGAGATACGCAGTATTTT
TRBJ2-5,TRBV3-1,.,few,CASSQVNQETQYF,TGTGCCAGCAGCCAAGTCAATCAAGAGACCCAGTACTTC
TRBJ1-1,TRBV5-1,.,few,CASSLHVTGNTEAFF,TGCGCCAGCAGCTTGCACGTGACAGGGAACACTGAAGCTTTCTTT
TRBJ1-6,TRBV12-5,TRBD1,few,CASAMTGLYSPLHF,TGTGCTAGTGCCATGACAGGGCTGTATTCACCCCTCCACTTT
TRBJ2-1,TRBV6-1,.,.,CASTSLLVPPEQFF,TGTGCCAGCACCTCACTACTAGTTCCCCCTGAGCAGTTCTTC
TRBJ2-2,TRBV7-9,TRBD2,few,CASSPIYGLAGNTGELFF,TGTGCCAGCAGTCCCATCTATGGACTAGCGGGGAACACCGGGGAGCTGTTTTTT
TRBJ1-5,TRBV12-3/TRBV12-4,.,few,CASRRGEQPQHF,TGTGCCAGCAGGAGGGGGGAGCAGCCCCAGCATTTT
TRBJ2-7,TRBV6-1,TRBD2,many,CASKNPGLAGDRSYEQYF,TGTGCCAGCAAAAACCCGGGACTAGCGGGAGATAGGTCCTACGAGCAGTACTTC
TRBJ2-1,TRBV18,.,.,CASSPRETEYLRIYNEQFF,TGTGCCAGCTCACCACGGGAGACAGAATATCTCAGGATCTACAATGAGCAGTTCTTC
TRBJ2-5,TRBV7-9,TRBD1,many,CASIRTGPLETQYF,TGTGCCAGCATCAGGACAGGCCCTCTGGAGACCCAGTACTTC
TRBJ2-1,TRBV28,TRBD1,.,CASSFWDSSYNEQFF,TGTGCCAGCAGTTTTTGGGACAGTTCCTACAATGAGCAGTTCTTC
TRBJ1-1,TRBV14,.,.,CASSQQRGTEAFF,TGTGCCAGCAGCCAGCAGAGGGGCACTGAAGCTTTCTTT
TRBJ2-2,TRBV15,TRBD1,few,CATSNRQGDTGELFF,TGTGCCACCAGCAACCGACAGGGTGACACCGGGGAGCTGTTTTTT
TRBJ2-1,TRBV2,TRBD2,many,CASSEGAGGSYNEQFF,TGTGCCAGCAGTGAAGGAGCGGGGGGATCCTACAATGAGCAGTTCTTC
TRBJ2-7,TRBV20-1,.,many,CSARGGGAGEQYF,TGCAGTGCTAGAGGAGGGGGGGCAGGCGAGCAGTACTTC
TRBJ1-4,TRBV6-1,.,many,CASRRDVARSEKLFF,TGTGCCAGCAGACGGGACGTAGCTCGGTCTGAAAAACTGTTTTTT
TRBJ2-5,TRBV10-2,.,few,CASRVAGARYQETQYF,TGCGCCAGCAGAGTTGCGGGGGCCAGGTACCAAGAGACCCAGTACTTC
TRBJ2-3,TRBV3-1,TRBD2,many,CASSQTSGGTDTQYF,TGTGCCAGCAGCCAAACTAGCGGGGGGACAGATACGCAGTATTTT
TRBJ1-6,TRBV3-1,.,many,CASSQPGVLNSPLHF,TGTGCCAGCAGCCAGCCCGGGGTGCTTAATTCACCCCTCCACTTT
TRBJ1-2,TRBV3-1,.,.,CASSQALVPGDGYTF,TGTGCCAGCAGCCAAGCCCTGGTACCAGGAGATGGCTACACCTTC
TRBJ1-1,TRBV19,.,.,CASNGGLNTEAFF,TGTGCCAGTAACGGCGGATTGAACACTGAAGCTTTCTTT